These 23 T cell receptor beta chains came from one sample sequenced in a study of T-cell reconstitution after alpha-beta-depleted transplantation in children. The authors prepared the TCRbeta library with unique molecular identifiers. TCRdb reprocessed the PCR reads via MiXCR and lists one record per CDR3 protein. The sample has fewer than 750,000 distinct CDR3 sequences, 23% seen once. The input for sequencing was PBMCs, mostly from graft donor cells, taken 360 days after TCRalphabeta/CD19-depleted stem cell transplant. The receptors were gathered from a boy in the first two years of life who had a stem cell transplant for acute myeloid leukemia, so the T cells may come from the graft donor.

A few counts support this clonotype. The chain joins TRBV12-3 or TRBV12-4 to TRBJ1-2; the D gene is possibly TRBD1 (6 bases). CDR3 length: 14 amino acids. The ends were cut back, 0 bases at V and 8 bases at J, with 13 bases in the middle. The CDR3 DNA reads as TGTGCCAGCAGTTTAGCGCTGGCAGGGGCAGGCTACACCTTC. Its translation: CASSLALAGAGYTF.

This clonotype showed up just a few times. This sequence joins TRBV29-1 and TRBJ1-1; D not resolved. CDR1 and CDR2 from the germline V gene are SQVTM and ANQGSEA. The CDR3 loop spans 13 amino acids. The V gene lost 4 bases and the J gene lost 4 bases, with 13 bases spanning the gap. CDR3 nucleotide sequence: TGCAGCGTTGTGGGTGTAACGGGCACTGAAGCTTTCTTT. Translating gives CSVVGVTGTEAFF.

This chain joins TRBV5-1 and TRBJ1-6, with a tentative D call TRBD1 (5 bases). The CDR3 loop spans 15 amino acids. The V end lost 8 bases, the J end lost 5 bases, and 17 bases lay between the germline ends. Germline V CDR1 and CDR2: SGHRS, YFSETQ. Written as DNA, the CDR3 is TGCGCCAGGGGCTCCCGGGACGGCGATAATTCACCCCTCCACTTT. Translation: CARGSRDGDNSPLHF.

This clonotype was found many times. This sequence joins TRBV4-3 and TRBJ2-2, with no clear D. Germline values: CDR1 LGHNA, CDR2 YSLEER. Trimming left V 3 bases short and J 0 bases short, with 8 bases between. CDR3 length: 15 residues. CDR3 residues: CASSHYLTNTGELFF. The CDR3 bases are TGCGCCAGCAGCCATTACCTTACGAACACCGGGGAGCTGTTTTTT.

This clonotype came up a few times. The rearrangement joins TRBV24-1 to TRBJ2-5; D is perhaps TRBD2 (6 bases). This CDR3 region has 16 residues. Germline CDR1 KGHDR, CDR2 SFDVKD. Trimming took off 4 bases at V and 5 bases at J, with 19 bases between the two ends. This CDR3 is CATSDVREERGETQYF. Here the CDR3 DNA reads TGTGCCACCAGTGACGTTCGTGAGGAACGGGGGGAGACCCAGTACTTC.

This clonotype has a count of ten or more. Here the CDR3 reads CASSKGQGLDEQYV. DNA of the CDR3: TGTGCCAGCAGTAAGGGACAGGGACTGGACGAGCAGTACGTC. V gene TRBV6-1 combines with J gene TRBJ2-7, with 9 bases matching TRBD1. V was clipped by 5 bases and J by 5 bases; unmatched bases: 7. The CDR3 totals 14 residues. Germline CDR1 MNHNS, CDR2 SASEGT.

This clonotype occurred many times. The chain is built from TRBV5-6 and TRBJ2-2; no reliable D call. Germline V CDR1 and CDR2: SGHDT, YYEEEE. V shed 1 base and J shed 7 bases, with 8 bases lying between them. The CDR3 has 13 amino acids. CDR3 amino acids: CASSLIGIGELFF. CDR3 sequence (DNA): TGTGCCAGCAGCTTGATCGGTATCGGGGAGCTGTTTTTT.

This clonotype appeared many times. This CDR3 reads CASSRGPGQGEETQYF. CDR3 nucleotide sequence: TGTGCCAGCAGCCGAGGCCCCGGACAGGGAGAAGAGACCCAGTACTTC. J is TRBJ2-5 and V is TRBV28; 8 bases match TRBD1. Germline CDR1 reads MDHEN; CDR2 reads SYDVKM. Trimming cost V 6 bases and J 3 bases; bases outside gene matches: 12. This CDR3 has 16 residues.

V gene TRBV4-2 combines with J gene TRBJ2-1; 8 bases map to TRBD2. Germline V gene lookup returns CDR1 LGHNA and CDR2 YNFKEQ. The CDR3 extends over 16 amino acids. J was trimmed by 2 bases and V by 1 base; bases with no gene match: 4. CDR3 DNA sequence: TGTGCCAGCAGCCAAGCAGCGGGGGTCCCCTACAATGAGCAGTTCTTC. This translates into CASSQAAGVPYNEQFF.

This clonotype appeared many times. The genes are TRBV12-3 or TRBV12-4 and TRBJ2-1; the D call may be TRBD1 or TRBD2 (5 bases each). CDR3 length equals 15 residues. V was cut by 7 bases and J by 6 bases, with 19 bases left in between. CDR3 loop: CASTFRDRPLNEQFF. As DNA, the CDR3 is TGTGCCAGCACTTTCCGGGACCGTCCCCTCAATGAGCAGTTCTTC.

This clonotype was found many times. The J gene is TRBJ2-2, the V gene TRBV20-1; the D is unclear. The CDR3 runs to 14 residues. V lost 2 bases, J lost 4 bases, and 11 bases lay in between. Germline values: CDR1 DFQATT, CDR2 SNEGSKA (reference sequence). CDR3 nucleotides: TGCAGTGCTAGACCCCTCGACGGCACCGGGGAGCTGTTTTTT. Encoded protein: CSARPLDGTGELFF.

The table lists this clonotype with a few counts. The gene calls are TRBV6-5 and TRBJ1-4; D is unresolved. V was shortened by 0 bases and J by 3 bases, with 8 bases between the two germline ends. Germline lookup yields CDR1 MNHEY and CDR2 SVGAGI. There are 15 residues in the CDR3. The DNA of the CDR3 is TGTGCCAGCAGTTACTCTGGACGGCCTAATGAAAAACTGTTTTTT. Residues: CASSYSGRPNEKLFF.

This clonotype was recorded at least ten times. The CDR3 sequence: CASSPRQGRNTEAFF. CDR3 nucleotide sequence: TGTGCCAGCAGCCCCCGACAGGGACGGAACACTGAAGCTTTCTTT. The V call is TRBV7-9, the J call TRBJ1-1, with TRBD1 identical over 7 bases. The V and J ends lost 5 bases and 1 base, in that order; junction bases with no gene match: 7. The CDR3 has 15 amino acids. CDR1 SEHNR and CDR2 FQNEAQ come from the germline V gene (reference sequence).

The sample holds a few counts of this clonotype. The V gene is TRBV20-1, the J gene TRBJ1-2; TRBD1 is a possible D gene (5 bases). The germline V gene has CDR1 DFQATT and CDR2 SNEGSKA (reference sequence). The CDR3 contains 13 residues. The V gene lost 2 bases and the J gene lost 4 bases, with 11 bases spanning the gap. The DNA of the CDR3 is TGCAGTGCTAGAATTGGGACGGTCTATGGCTACACCTTC. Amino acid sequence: CSARIGTVYGYTF.

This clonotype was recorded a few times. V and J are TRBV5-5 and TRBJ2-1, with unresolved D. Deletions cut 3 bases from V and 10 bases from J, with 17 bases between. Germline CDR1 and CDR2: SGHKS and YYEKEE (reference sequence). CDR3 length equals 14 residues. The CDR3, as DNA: TGTGCCAGCAGCTCGGGCTCGGGCTTTCACGAGCAGTTCTTC. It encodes CASSSGSGFHEQFF.

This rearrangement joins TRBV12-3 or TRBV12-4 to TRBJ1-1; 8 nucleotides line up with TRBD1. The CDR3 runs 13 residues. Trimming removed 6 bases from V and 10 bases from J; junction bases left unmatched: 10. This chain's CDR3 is CASSEQGDFPAFF. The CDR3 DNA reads TGTGCCAGCAGCGAACAGGGGGACTTCCCAGCTTTCTTT.

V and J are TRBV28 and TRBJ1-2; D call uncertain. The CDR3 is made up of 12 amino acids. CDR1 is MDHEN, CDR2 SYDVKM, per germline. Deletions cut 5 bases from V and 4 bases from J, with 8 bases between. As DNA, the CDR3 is TGTGCCAGCAGTCAACACAGCTATGGCTACACCTTC. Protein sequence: CASSQHSYGYTF.

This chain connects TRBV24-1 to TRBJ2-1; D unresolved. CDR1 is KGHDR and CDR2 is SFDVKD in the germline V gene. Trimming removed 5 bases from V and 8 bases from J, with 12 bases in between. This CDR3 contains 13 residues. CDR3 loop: CATSAIPGHEQFF. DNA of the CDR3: TGTGCCACCAGTGCCATCCCCGGCCATGAGCAGTTCTTC.

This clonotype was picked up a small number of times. The CDR3 DNA sequence: TGCAGTGCTAGCTATCATAGCGGGGGGCACTACAATGAGCAGTTCTTC. It is translated as CSASYHSGGHYNEQFF. V gene TRBV20-1 combines with J gene TRBJ2-1; 10 nucleotides align to TRBD2. V was pared by 3 bases and J by 3 bases, with 8 bases of the junction left unmatched. The CDR3 loop spans 16 amino acids. Germline-derived CDR1 and CDR2 are DFQATT and SNEGSKA (reference sequence).

The CDR3 loop reads CSARGLSKYNEQFF. CDR3 bases: TGCAGTGCTAGGGGACTATCGAAATACAATGAGCAGTTCTTC. The chain joins TRBV20-1 to TRBJ2-1; 7 positions match TRBD2. Germline CDR1 is DFQATT and CDR2 is SNEGSKA (reference sequence). V lost 3 bases, J lost 4 bases, and 6 bases stayed unmatched. The length of the CDR3 is 14 residues.

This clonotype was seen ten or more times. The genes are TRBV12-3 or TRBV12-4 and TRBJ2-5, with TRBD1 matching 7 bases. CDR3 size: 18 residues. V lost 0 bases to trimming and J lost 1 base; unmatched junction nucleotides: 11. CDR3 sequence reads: CASSLARTVRDSQETQYF. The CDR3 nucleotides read TGTGCCAGCAGTTTAGCGCGTACCGTCCGGGACAGCCAAGAGACCCAGTACTTC.

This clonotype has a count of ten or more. CDR3 in DNA: TGTGCCACCAGTGATTGGAGGACAGGGTCAGAGGGAAACATTCAGTACTTC. This gives the protein CATSDWRTGSEGNIQYF. The chain combines TRBV24-1 with TRBJ2-4, with 8 bases fitting TRBD1. Germline V gene data show CDR1 as KGHDR and CDR2 as SFDVKD. CDR3 length equals 17 residues. V shed 2 bases and J 6 bases; nucleotides not matched to a gene: 11.

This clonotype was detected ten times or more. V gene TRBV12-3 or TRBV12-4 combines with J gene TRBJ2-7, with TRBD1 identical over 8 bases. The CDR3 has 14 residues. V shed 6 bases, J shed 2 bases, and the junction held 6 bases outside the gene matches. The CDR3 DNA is TGTGCCAGCAGCCCCGGACAGGGCCCCTACGAGCAGTACTTC. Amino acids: CASSPGQGPYEQYF.